One TCR beta chain is described in this entry. This sample is drawn from a study of shared clonotypes between healthy human individuals. Each donor was a Caucasian adult residing in Nashville, Tennessee. The study separated CD4+ cells into CD45RA+ naive and CD45RA-negative memory subsets. Clones were sequenced by immunoSEQ multiplex PCR, and TCRdb holds only the in-frame ones, with some missing. The repertoire holds fewer than 2.5 million clones, with roughly 93% as singletons. Germline V gives CDR1 SQVTM, CDR2 ANQGSEA. The CDR3 contains 12 residues. The junction had 5 bases not matched to a gene; V was cut back by 2 bases and J by 9 bases.

The TCR originated in a young man in good health. Some clones in this sample may be carry-over from other donors' samples. The chain has TRBV29-1 and TRBJ2-3; 7 bases line up with TRBD1. Sample: naive CD4+ T cells from PBMCs. The subset denotes: CD45RA+ positively selected. In nucleotides, the CDR3 is TGCAGCGTTGAATCCTACAGGGGAACGCAGTATTTT. Its translation: CSVESYRGTQYF.